What follows describes a single T cell receptor beta chain. Its antigen remains unidentified. This sample was taken from a study of long-term antiretroviral therapy in people with HIV. The wider study: About a decade before 2015, the earliest samples were taken when ART was typically delayed. Points from the study as a whole: Every time point showed a repertoire led by clones expanded before ART. Following ART, diversity rose but still fell short of transplant donor controls. Control repertoires displayed wider CDR3 length ranges than the HIV repertoires.

Investigators performed immunoSEQ version v3.0 at survey level. The repertoire was sequenced with immunoSEQ multiplex PCR; TCRdb's copy has only in-frame clones and lacks some. The sample has nearly 20,000 clones; more than 80% are singletons. The CDR3 contains 13 residues. Trimming took 1 base from V and 6 from J, leaving 9 bases between them. Per the germline V gene, CDR1 is SGHDN and CDR2 is FVKESK. The clonotype was recovered from a woman between 40 and 50 years old with HIV. The sample in question was unsorted PBMCs, obtained 0.2 years after starting antiretroviral therapy. J is TRBJ1-1 and V is TRBV14; D is uncertain. The CDR3 bases are TGTGCCAGCAGCCAAGTCCAGTCAGCTGAAGCTTTCTTT. Amino acids: CASSQVQSAEAFF.